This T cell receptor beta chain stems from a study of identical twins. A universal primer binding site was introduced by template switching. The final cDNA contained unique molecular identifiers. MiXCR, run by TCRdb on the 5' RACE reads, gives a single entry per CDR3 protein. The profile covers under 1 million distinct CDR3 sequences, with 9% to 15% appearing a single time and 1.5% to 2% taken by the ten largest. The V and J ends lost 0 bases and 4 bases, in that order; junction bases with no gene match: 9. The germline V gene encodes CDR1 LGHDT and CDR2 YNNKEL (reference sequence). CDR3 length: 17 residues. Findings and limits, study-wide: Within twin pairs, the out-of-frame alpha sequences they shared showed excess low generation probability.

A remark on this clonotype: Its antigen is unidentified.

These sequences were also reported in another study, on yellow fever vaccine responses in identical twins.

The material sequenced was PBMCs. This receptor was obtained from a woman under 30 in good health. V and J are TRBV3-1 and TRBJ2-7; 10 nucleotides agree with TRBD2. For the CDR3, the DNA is TGTGCCAGCAGCCAAGATAGATCTAGCGGGAGCAAGTACGAGCAGTACTTC. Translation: CASSQDRSSGSKYEQYF.